The 10 T cell receptor beta chains below all came from one sample that was sequenced in a study of Graves' ophthalmopathy and Graves' hyperthyroidism. The TCR beta CDR3 regions underwent amplification from RNA transcripts. The library came from an HTBI-primed first-round RT-PCR and a second-round multiplex PCR. TCRdb redid the calling of the multiplex PCR reads with MiXCR, one entry per CDR3 protein. The repertoire includes 300,000 to 400,000 distinct CDR3 sequences, about a sixth of them detected once, and roughly 12% sits in the top ten. The sample was peripheral blood. Receptors originate from an adult man with Graves' ophthalmopathy.

This clonotype was recorded many times. This chain connects TRBV4-1 to TRBJ2-5; 9 bases align to TRBD2. This CDR3 spans 14 amino acids. V gave up 4 bases and J gave up 3 bases; unmatched junction bases: 3. Germline loops: CDR1 MGHRA, CDR2 YSYEKL. CDR3 nucleotides: TGCGCCAGCAGCCCGAGACTAGCGGAAGAGACCCAGTACTTC. Translated, it gives CASSPRLAEETQYF.

This sequence joins TRBV27 and TRBJ2-7; perhaps D is TRBD1 or TRBD2 (5 bases each). This CDR3 is 15 amino acids long. V lost 6 bases, J lost 2 bases, and 17 bases lay in between. Germline-derived CDR1 and CDR2 are MNHEY and SMNVEV (reference sequence). The CDR3 sequence is CASSSFGTTTYEQYF. Here the CDR3 DNA reads TGTGCCAGCAGCAGTTTCGGGACCACCACCTACGAGCAGTACTTC.

At least ten counts were recorded for this clonotype. This chain uses TRBV7-2 with TRBJ2-5; D is unclear. Germline V gene lookup returns CDR1 SGHTA and CDR2 FQGNSA. The CDR3 extends over 14 amino acids. Trimming shortened V by 5 bases and J by 1 base, and 11 bases separated the two germline ends. The chain's CDR3 is CASSRWQIQETQYF. As DNA, the CDR3 is TGTGCCAGCAGCCGCTGGCAAATCCAAGAGACCCAGTACTTC.

This clonotype was counted at least ten times. This sequence joins TRBV7-8 and TRBJ2-7; TRBD2 matches 10 bases. Germline CDR1 and CDR2: SGHVS and FQNEAQ. The CDR3 runs to 14 residues. V lost 5 bases and J lost 6; bases outside the gene matches: 7. The CDR3 loop is CASSPSGSLGEQYF. The CDR3 nucleotides are TGTGCCAGCAGCCCTAGCGGGAGCTTGGGCGAGCAGTACTTC. The whole variable domain, filled in from reference TRBV7-8 and TRBJ2-7, reads GAGVSQSPRYKVAKRGQDVALRCDPISGHVSLFWYQQALGQGPEFLTYFQNEAQLDKSGLPSDRFFAERPEGSVSTLKIQRTQQEDSAVYLCASSPSGSLGEQYFGPGTRLTVT.

This clonotype was seen many times. The chain has TRBV20-1 and TRBJ1-5, with 7 positions matching TRBD1. The germline CDR1 and CDR2 sequences are DFQATT and SNEGSKA (reference sequence). The CDR3 runs 15 residues. V gave up 0 bases and J gave up 3 bases; unmatched junction bases: 5. CDR3 DNA: TGCAGTGCTAGAGATCCACAGGGGTACAATCAGCCCCAGCATTTT. Its protein is CSARDPQGYNQPQHF.

This clonotype was seen at least ten times. V usage is TRBV7-6 and J usage is TRBJ2-7; 8 bases line up with TRBD1. V was pared by 3 bases and J by 6 bases, with 19 bases of the junction left unmatched. This CDR3 comprises 18 residues. Germline CDR1 is SGHVS and CDR2 is FNYEAQ. CDR3 coding DNA: TGTGCCAGCAGCTTTATCAGAGCAAGACAGGGGCCGAACTCCGAGCAGTACTTC. It is translated as CASSFIRARQGPNSEQYF.

V usage is TRBV5-1 and J usage is TRBJ2-5; D gene ambiguous. Trimming took off 0 bases at V and 1 base at J, with 7 bases between the two ends. CDR1 and CDR2 (germline): SGHRS, YFSETQ. The CDR3 spans 14 residues. The CDR3 loop reads CASSLDLPQETQYF. The CDR3 nucleotides read TGCGCCAGCAGCTTGGATCTACCCCAAGAGACCCAGTACTTC.

This chain connects TRBV12-3 or TRBV12-4 to TRBJ1-6, with unresolved D. Between the trimmed V and J ends, which lost 7 bases and 6 bases, there was a span of 13 bases. This CDR3 has 14 residues. The CDR3 here is CASTHSGVNSPLHF. In nucleotides, the CDR3 is TGTGCCAGCACTCACAGCGGGGTTAATTCACCCCTCCACTTT.

This clonotype was found many times. J is TRBJ2-2 and V is TRBV12-3 or TRBV12-4; a possible D gene is TRBD1 (5 bases). CDR3 size: 14 residues. The ends were cut back, 2 bases at V and 3 bases at J, with 7 bases in the middle. The CDR3 DNA sequence: TGTGCCAGCAGTTTACAGGGATACACCGGGGAGCTGTTTTTT. Protein product: CASSLQGYTGELFF.

This chain uses TRBV12-3 or TRBV12-4 with TRBJ1-1; D perhaps matches TRBD1 (5 bases). CDR3 length equals 13 residues. V lost 4 bases and J 6 bases, leaving 12 bases between the germline ends. Here the CDR3 reads CASSYHRSPEAFF. The CDR3 nucleotides are TGTGCCAGCAGTTACCACAGGAGCCCTGAAGCTTTCTTT.